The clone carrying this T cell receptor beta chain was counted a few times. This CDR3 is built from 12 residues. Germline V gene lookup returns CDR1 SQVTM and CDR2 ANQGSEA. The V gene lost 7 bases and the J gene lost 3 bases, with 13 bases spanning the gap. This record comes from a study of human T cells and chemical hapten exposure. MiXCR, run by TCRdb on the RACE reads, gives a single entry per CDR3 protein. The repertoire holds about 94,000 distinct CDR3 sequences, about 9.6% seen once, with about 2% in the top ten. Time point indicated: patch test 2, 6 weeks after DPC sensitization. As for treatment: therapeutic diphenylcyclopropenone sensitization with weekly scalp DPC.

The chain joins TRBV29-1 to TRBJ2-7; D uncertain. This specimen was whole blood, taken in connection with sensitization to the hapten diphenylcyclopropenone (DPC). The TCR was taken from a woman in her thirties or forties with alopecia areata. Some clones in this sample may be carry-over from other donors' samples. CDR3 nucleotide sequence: TGCAGCGCCCGACCCACTAACTACGAGCAGTACTTC. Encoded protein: CSARPTNYEQYF.